Detailed here is one T cell receptor beta chain. Its matching antigen is unknown. This sample stems from a study of cytomegalovirus exposure and HLA in healthy donors. General study points: In vitro testing confirmed a few CMV-associated chains as specific for CMV antigens.

Vbeta (60) and Jbeta (13) primers were used in the PCR. Clones were sequenced by immunoSEQ multiplex PCR, and TCRdb holds only the in-frame ones, with some missing. The repertoire holds roughly 300,000 clones, with roughly 85% as singletons. This CDR3 comprises 18 residues. J was trimmed by 1 base and V by 4 bases; bases with no gene match: 11. Germline-derived CDR1 and CDR2 are MNHEY and SMNVEV (reference sequence). This TCR was sampled from a man in his forties or fifties in good health and CMV-seropositive. Sequencing was performed on PBMCs. The V call is TRBV27, the J call TRBJ2-1, with 9 bases identical to TRBD2. CDR3 coding DNA: TGTGCCAGCAGTTACGCAGGTCTAGCGGGGCTGTCCTACAATGAGCAGTTCTTC. Translated, it gives CASSYAGLAGLSYNEQFF.